This T cell receptor (beta chain) was identified during a study of CD4 T cell repertoires in COVID-19 listed by TCRdb under 2021. Study-wide context: For cross-reactivity analysis, CFSE-low cells were expanded with IL-2 for ten to eleven days and were then relabeled and restimulated with spike proteins from other coronaviruses. The study characterized naturally processed CD4+ T cell responses to SARS-CoV-2 spike and nucleoprotein in COVID-19-recovered individuals, using TCR Vbeta sequencing to assess clonal composition. Subset-level TCR Vbeta repertoire analysis of SARS-CoV-2-reactive T cells was performed in three recovered individuals.

Points on this clone: Its antigen target is currently unknown. No much larger clonotype is one base removed from it; base qualities were not supplied.

Uncultured memory T cell samples were sequenced directly after ex vivo isolation. CD4+ total memory, central memory, effector memory and circulating T follicular helper cells were isolated from peripheral blood mononuclear cells. V lost 0 bases and J lost 2 bases; the stretch between them is 20 bases long. Including cysteine and phenylalanine, the CDR3 has 18 amino acids. Just CDR3 DNA is preserved here, 54 bases in frame from base 1. On the study overall, not on this receptor specifically: Several of the most expanded SARS-CoV-2-reactive clonotypes were present in two or all three memory subsets, which suggests intraclonal diversification. Between about 6 and 26% of SARS-CoV-2 clonotypes were also detected in secondary cultures stimulated with SARS-CoV and/or HKU1 spike, a finding consistent with cross-reactivity.

Library preparation used the immunoSEQ multiplex PCR assay. The paper's processing steps were these. Repertoire overlap between subsets was quantified using the Chao-Jaccard similarity index and counts of shared clonotypes. TCRdb limited this immuneACCESS table to in-frame rearrangements with V and J called. A share of clones is missing; checked studies link under half to unresolved V genes, and the rest is unexplained. Clone size and the V and J calls come from that table; the DNA yielded D and trimming. Within this sample are 20,000 or so clones, with around nine tenths of them counted one time only. Together, the top ten hold around 0.5% of the sample.

The material sequenced was central memory CD4+ T cells from blood, taken before the COVID-19 pandemic. The cell subset or site label, as the study defines it: CD4+ T central memory cells. The sequence came from a human donor who had COVID-19. The chain employs TRBV23-1 and TRBJ2-7, with a weak D call of TRBD2 (6 bases match). TRBV23-1 is given ORF status, its function remaining uncertain. The CDR3 protein sequence reads: CASSQSNRLGLPPYEQYF. The DNA sequence follows: TGCGCCAGCAGTCAATCCAATCGTTTAGGACTACCACCCTACGAGCAGTACTTC.